This T cell receptor beta chain was obtained from a study of cytomegalovirus exposure and HLA in healthy donors. The study, taken as a whole, reports: The study put around 180 TCR beta chains on its list as cytomegalovirus-associated.

As to this clone: The antigen is not known.

The PCR employed 60 Vbeta primers together with 13 Jbeta primers. The data were produced by immunoSEQ multiplex PCR, yet TCRdb's version contains in-frame clones alone and is incomplete. This sample's table has about 67,000 clones. The CDR3 spans 14 residues. Looked up from germline, CDR1 is LGHNA and CDR2 is YNFKEQ. V lost 1 base, J lost 6 bases, and 11 bases lay in between. V and J are TRBV4-2 and TRBJ2-3; D is ambiguous. The sequencing sample was made of PBMCs. This TCR was sampled from a woman in her forties in good health and CMV-seropositive. The CDR3 loop reads CASSQVGLVDTQYF. The CDR3 nucleotides read TGTGCCAGCAGCCAAGTTGGCTTGGTGGATACGCAGTATTTT.